A selection of T cell receptor beta chains follows, all from one sample in a study of blood T cell repertoires in COVID-19. Sequencing was performed with immunoSEQ multiplex PCR; in TCRdb, only in-frame clones are kept and a portion is missing. The sample lists around 300,000 clones, under 90% occurring once. Sequenced material: peripheral blood. The receptors stem from a woman in her thirties or forties who had recovered from COVID-19. Both conserved end residues are part of each CDR3. Each record gives: clone size, D gene, J gene, V gene, CDR3 DNA, CDR3 protein. D genes are given only for firm matches. Clone size is stated in some rows and not others, as once, few, many or a class when expanded.

NA NA TRBJ2-1 TRBV7-9 TGTGCCAGCAGCACAACTACCCTGTACTTAGATGAGCAGTTCTTC CASSTTTLYLDEQFF
NA NA TRBJ2-7 TRBV27 TGTGCCAGCAGTAACAACAGGGTCGAGCAGTACTTC CASSNNRVEQYF
NA TRBD2 TRBJ2-1 TRBV6-5 TGTGCCAGCAGTTATACTAGCGCGTACAATGAGCAGTTCTTC CASSYTSAYNEQFF
once NA TRBJ1-1 TRBV27 TGTGCCAGCACCCGAGGAAACGGGAACACTGAAGCTTTCTTT CASTRGNGNTEAFF
NA NA TRBJ2-1 TRBV6-1 TGTGCCAGCAGTGAAGCTGAGAGGGGACTCTACAATGAGCAGTTCTTC CASSEAERGLYNEQFF
NA NA TRBJ2-2 TRBV9 TGTGCCAGCAGCGCCCGACAGGCCAACACCGGGGAGCTGTTTTTT CASSARQANTGELFF
NA TRBD2 TRBJ2-1 TRBV14 TGTGCCAGCAGCCAGGGACTAGCGACCTACAATGAGCAGTTCTTC CASSQGLATYNEQFF
NA NA TRBJ1-2 TRBV12-3/TRBV12-4 TGTGCCAGCAGTCCGGACAGCTATGGCTACACCTTC CASSPDSYGYTF
NA NA TRBJ1-5 TRBV7-8 TGTGCCAGCAGCCCCTCTCGACAGAATCAGCCCCAGCATTTT CASSPSRQNQPQHF
NA TRBD2 TRBJ2-3 TRBV30 TGTGCCTGGGAAACTAGCGGGATGACAGATACGCAGTATTTT CAWETSGMTDTQYF
NA TRBD2 TRBJ2-1 TRBV13 TGTGCCAGCAGCTTAGAACTAGCGGGAGTAACGGATGAGCAGTTCTTC CASSLELAGVTDEQFF
NA NA TRBJ1-2 TRBV19 TGTGCCAGTACCCCCCTGACAGGAGTACGGGGCTACACCTTC CASTPLTGVRGYTF
once TRBD2 TRBJ2-1 TRBV30 TGTGCCTGGGACCCGACTAGCGGGAGATCCAATGAGCAGTTCTTC CAWDPTSGRSNEQFF
NA NA TRBJ1-1 TRBV19 TGTGCCAGTAGTCCACGCGGCAGGGCGAACACTGAAGCTTTCTTT CASSPRGRANTEAFF
NA TRBD2 TRBJ2-3 TRBV19 TGTGCCAGTAGTCGGAGCGGGGCTACAGATACGCAGTATTTT CASSRSGATDTQYF
NA TRBD1 TRBJ2-7 TRBV6-5 TGTGCCAGCAGTTACGGGGCAGGGGGAAGCGAGCAGTACTTC CASSYGAGGSEQYF
NA TRBD2 TRBJ2-2 TRBV3-1/TRBV3-2 TGTGCCAGCAGCCATATCTCCCCTAGCGGGAGTTTCGGCGGGGAGCTGTTTTTT CASSHISPSGSFGGELFF
NA NA TRBJ1-5 TRBV18 TGTGCCAGCTCACCAGAGAGGGTTCGACAGCCCCAGCATTTT CASSPERVRQPQHF
NA NA TRBJ2-5 TRBV5-4 TGTGCCAGCAGCTTCTTACGACAGCCTCAAGAGACCCAGTACTTC CASSFLRQPQETQYF
NA TRBD1 TRBJ2-3 TRBV5-6 TGTGCCAGCAGCTTAAAGCTCGGGACAGGGGGCACAGATACGCAGTATTTT CASSLKLGTGGTDTQYF
NA TRBD1 TRBJ2-7 TRBV7-2 TGTGCCAGCAGCTTATGGGGACAGGCCTCCTACGAGCAGTACTTC CASSLWGQASYEQYF
NA TRBD1 TRBJ2-1 TRBV24-1 TGTGCCACCAGCCCGGCGGGGACAGGCCACAATGAGCAGTTCTTC CATSPAGTGHNEQFF
NA NA TRBJ1-1 TRBV6-2/TRBV6-3 TGTGCCAGCAGTTACTCGTCAGTTATGAACACTGAAGCTTTCTTT CASSYSSVMNTEAFF
NA NA TRBJ2-7 TRBV28 TGTGCCAGCAGACAGCGCGGAGGCTTCTACGAGCAGTACTTC CASRQRGGFYEQYF
NA TRBD1 TRBJ2-1 TRBV10-3 TGTGCCATCAGTGAGTCTCGGGGACAGGGGGCGCGGGACAATGAGCAGTTCTTC CAISESRGQGARDNEQFF
NA NA TRBJ2-4 TRBV24-1 TGTGCCACCAGTGATCCCGGCGGGGAAGGGAACATTCAGTACTTC CATSDPGGEGNIQYF
once TRBD2 TRBJ2-1 TRBV27 TGTGCCAGCAGTCTCGGGACTAGCGGGATGTACAATGAGCAGTTCTTC CASSLGTSGMYNEQFF
NA TRBD2 TRBJ2-1 TRBV19 TGTGCCAGTAGTTCCTCCGGGACTAGTAGGTCCTACAATGAGCAGTTCTTC CASSSSGTSRSYNEQFF
NA TRBD2 TRBJ2-5 TRBV5-6 TGTGCCAGCGCCCCTGGCGGGAGGGCAGAGACCCAGTACTTC CASAPGGRAETQYF
NA NA TRBJ2-3 TRBV30 TGTGCCTGGAGTTCCGGACTTACCACGCAGTATTTT CAWSSGLTTQYF
NA TRBD2 TRBJ2-1 TRBV6-5 TGTGCCAGCACTGCGGGAGGGCCTTACAATGAGCAGTTCTTC CASTAGGPYNEQFF